Below, 3 T cell receptor beta chains from the same sample are listed, as sequenced in a study of T-cell memory formation after mild COVID-19 (dated by TCRdb to the early 2020s). Libraries were prepared through 5' RACE. This sample was sequenced with an Illumina NovaSeq 6000. Starting from the raw public reads, TCRdb applied fastp trimming at Q25, assembled clones with MiXCR and retained in-frame beta chains. Merged by CDR3 protein, the rows form single entries marked with the most common genes and DNA. The sample table holds about 290,000 distinct CDR3 sequences, of which 15% were seen once. Roughly 20% of the sample is taken by the ten largest. The sequenced sample consisted of PBMCs or a T cell subset sorted from them (not recorded which). These receptors were collected from a young man who had mild COVID-19 (a few samples of this study predate the infection). The sample titles of this study are shuffled in the database, so cell type and time point are left out; the donor was told from shared clones.

This chain links TRBV12-3 or TRBV12-4 with TRBJ1-1, with D tentatively TRBD1 (5 bases). V lost 4 bases and J lost 3, with 18 bases in between. CDR3 length: 16 residues. CDR3 residues: CASSSGPSRGDTEAFF. As DNA, the CDR3 is TGTGCCAGCAGTTCCGGGCCCTCCCGGGGGGACACTGAAGCTTTCTTT.

The sample holds a few counts of this clonotype. This chain joins TRBV20-1 and TRBJ2-1, with TRBD2 matching over 7 bases. CDR3 size: 14 residues. V shed 1 base and J 6 bases; nucleotides not matched to a gene: 6. Germline CDR1 DFQATT, CDR2 SNEGSKA (reference sequence). The CDR3 loop reads CSARGSSGFNEQFF. CDR3 in DNA: TGCAGTGCTAGAGGGTCTAGCGGTTTCAATGAGCAGTTCTTC.

The chain couples TRBV7-9 to TRBJ2-5, with D possibly called TRBD1 or TRBD2 (5 bases each). The ends were cut back, 3 bases at V and 4 bases at J, with 12 bases in the middle. Germline lookup yields CDR1 SEHNR and CDR2 FQNEAQ (reference sequence). This CDR3 is 14 amino acids long. CDR3 bases: TGTGCCAGCAGCTTCCGGGGCGAAGGAGAGACCCAGTACTTC. It yields the protein CASSFRGEGETQYF. Full variable domain (outside the CDR3, taken from reference TRBV7-9 and TRBJ2-5): DTGVSQNPRHKITKRGQNVTFRCDPISEHNRLYWYRQTLGQGPEFLTYFQNEAQLEKSRLLSDRFSAERPKGSFSTLEIQRTEQGDSAMYLCASSFRGEGETQYFGPGTRLLVL.